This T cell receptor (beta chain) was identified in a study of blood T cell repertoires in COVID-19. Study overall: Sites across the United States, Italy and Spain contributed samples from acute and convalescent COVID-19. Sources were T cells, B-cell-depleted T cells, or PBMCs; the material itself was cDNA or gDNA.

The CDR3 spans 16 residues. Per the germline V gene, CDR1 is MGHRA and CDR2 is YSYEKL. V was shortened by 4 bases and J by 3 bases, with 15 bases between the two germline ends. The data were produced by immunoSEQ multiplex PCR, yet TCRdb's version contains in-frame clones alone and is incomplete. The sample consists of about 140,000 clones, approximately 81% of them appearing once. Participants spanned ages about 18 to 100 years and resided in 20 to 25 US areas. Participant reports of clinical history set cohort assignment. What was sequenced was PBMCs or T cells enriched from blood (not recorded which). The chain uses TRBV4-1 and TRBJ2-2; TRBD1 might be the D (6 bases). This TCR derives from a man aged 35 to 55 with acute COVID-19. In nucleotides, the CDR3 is TGCGCCAGCAGCCCAGGGAACAGGGCGGACACCGGGGAGCTGTTTTTT. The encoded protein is CASSPGNRADTGELFF.